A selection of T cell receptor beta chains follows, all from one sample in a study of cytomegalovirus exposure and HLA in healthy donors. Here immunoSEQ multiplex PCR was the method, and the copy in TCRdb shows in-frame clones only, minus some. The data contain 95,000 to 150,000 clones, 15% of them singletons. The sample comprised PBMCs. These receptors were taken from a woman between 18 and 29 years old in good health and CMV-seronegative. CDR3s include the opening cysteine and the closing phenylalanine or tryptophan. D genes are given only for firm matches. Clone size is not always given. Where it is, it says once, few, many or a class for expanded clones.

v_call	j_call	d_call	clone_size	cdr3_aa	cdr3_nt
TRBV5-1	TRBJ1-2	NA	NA	CASSWNRVGYTF	TGCGCCAGCAGCTGGAACAGGGTTGGCTACACCTTC
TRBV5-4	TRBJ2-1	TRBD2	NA	CASSLSGGGNEQFF	TGTGCCAGCAGCTTAAGCGGGGGAGGCAATGAGCAGTTCTTC
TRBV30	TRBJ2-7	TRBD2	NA	CAWSVPPFTSGRAKYEQYF	TGTGCCTGGAGTGTTCCCCCCTTCACTAGCGGGAGGGCCAAGTACGAGCAGTACTTC
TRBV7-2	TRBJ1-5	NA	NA	CASSGDSSGPQHF	TGTGCCAGCAGCGGAGACAGTTCAGGGCCCCAGCATTTT
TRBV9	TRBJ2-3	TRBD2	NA	CASSVGGRADTQYF	TGTGCCAGCAGCGTCGGCGGGAGAGCAGATACGCAGTATTTT
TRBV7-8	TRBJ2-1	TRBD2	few	CASSHNPNLAGGWEQFF	TGTGCCAGCAGCCATAACCCAAATCTAGCGGGAGGGTGGGAGCAGTTCTTC
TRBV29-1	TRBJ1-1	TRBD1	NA	CSVEDRGRIGTEAFF	TGCAGCGTTGAAGACAGGGGGCGAATTGGCACTGAAGCTTTCTTT
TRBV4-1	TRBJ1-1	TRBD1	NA	CASSRWDRGNTEAFF	TGCGCCAGCAGCCGCTGGGACAGGGGGAACACTGAAGCTTTCTTT
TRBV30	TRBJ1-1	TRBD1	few	CAWSGQGNTEAFF	TGTGCCTGGAGTGGACAGGGGAACACTGAAGCTTTCTTT
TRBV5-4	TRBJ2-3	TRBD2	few	CASRGELFDTDTQYF	TGTGCCAGCCGGGGGGAATTGTTCGACACAGATACGCAGTATTTT